This is a list of T cell receptor beta chains from one sample in a study of regulatory T cells in long-lasting Graves disease. One entry per CDR3 protein results from TCRdb running MiXCR on the multiplex PCR reads. The sample has some 230,000 distinct CDR3 sequences, approximately 20% seen once. The sequences come from peripheral blood mononuclear cells (PBMCs), collected at new diagnosis, from a patient treated with antithyroid drugs. These TCRs come from a female donor with Graves disease. Both conserved end residues are part of each CDR3. Fields, in order: J gene, clone size, V gene, D gene, CDR3 DNA, CDR3 protein. The D gene is left open where the match is weak. Clone size is shown for a subset of rows, as once, few, many or a class of expanded clone.

j_gene: TRBJ2-7
abundance: many
v_gene: TRBV2
d_gene: TRBD2
CDR3nt: TGTGCCAGCAGCGGGACTAGCGGGAAATACGAGCAGTACTTC
CDR3aa: CASSGTSGKYEQYF

j_gene: TRBJ1-3
abundance: many
v_gene: TRBV4-3
d_gene: TRBD1
CDR3nt: TGCGCCAGCAGCCAGAGGACAGGGGTTGGAAACACCATATATTTT
CDR3aa: CASSQRTGVGNTIYF

j_gene: TRBJ1-3
abundance: many
v_gene: TRBV30
d_gene: .
CDR3nt: TGTGCCTGGAGTGGAGGTTCACAGGACACCATATATTTT
CDR3aa: CAWSGGSQDTIYF

j_gene: TRBJ1-6
abundance: many
v_gene: TRBV28
d_gene: TRBD1
CDR3nt: TGTGCCAGCAGACCGGGACAGCCTAATTCACCCCTCCACTTT
CDR3aa: CASRPGQPNSPLHF

j_gene: TRBJ1-2
abundance: many
v_gene: TRBV7-2
d_gene: TRBD1
CDR3nt: TGTGCCAGCAGCCTCTCGGGACAGGGTAACTATGGCTACACCTTC
CDR3aa: CASSLSGQGNYGYTF

j_gene: TRBJ2-7
abundance: .
v_gene: TRBV25-1
d_gene: TRBD2
CDR3nt: TGTGCCAGCAGTGACCACGGACTAGCGGGACCGAACTACGAGCAGTACTTC
CDR3aa: CASSDHGLAGPNYEQYF

j_gene: TRBJ2-1
abundance: .
v_gene: TRBV29-1
d_gene: TRBD2
CDR3nt: TGCAGCGTTAAAGGACTAGCGGGAGTAGCCTACAATGAGCAGTTCTTC
CDR3aa: CSVKGLAGVAYNEQFF

j_gene: TRBJ2-7
abundance: many
v_gene: TRBV6-9
d_gene: TRBD2
CDR3nt: TGTGCCAGCAGTTCCCTTTTTGAGTTATGGTCAAGGGCTAGCGGAACCTACGAGCAGTACTTC
CDR3aa: CASSSLFELWSRASGTYEQYF

j_gene: TRBJ1-5
abundance: few
v_gene: TRBV6-1
d_gene: TRBD1
CDR3nt: TGTGCCAGCAGCTTGGGACAGGGGCGCAATCAGCCCCAGCATTTT
CDR3aa: CASSLGQGRNQPQHF

j_gene: TRBJ2-7
abundance: many
v_gene: TRBV11-2
d_gene: TRBD1
CDR3nt: TGTGCCAGCAGCATCCAACAGGGGAGCTCCTACGAGCAGTACTTC
CDR3aa: CASSIQQGSSYEQYF

j_gene: TRBJ2-2
abundance: .
v_gene: TRBV20-1
d_gene: .
CDR3nt: TGCAGTGCTAGATGGGGCAGCTCGGGAACCGGGGAGCTGTTTTTT
CDR3aa: CSARWGSSGTGELFF

j_gene: TRBJ1-1
abundance: many
v_gene: TRBV7-8
d_gene: .
CDR3nt: TGTGCCAGCAGCCCGCGGGGGAGGGTAGGCGCGACTGAAGCTTTCTTT
CDR3aa: CASSPRGRVGATEAFF

j_gene: TRBJ2-3
abundance: .
v_gene: TRBV7-2
d_gene: .
CDR3nt: TGTGCCAGCAGTGGACAGGCGGGGGCAGATACGCAGTATTTT
CDR3aa: CASSGQAGADTQYF

j_gene: TRBJ2-1
abundance: many
v_gene: TRBV11-2
d_gene: TRBD2
CDR3nt: TGTGCCACCTCACGGCTAGCGGGAGGGAATGAGCAGTTCTTC
CDR3aa: CATSRLAGGNEQFF

j_gene: TRBJ1-1
abundance: many
v_gene: TRBV6-1
d_gene: TRBD1
CDR3nt: TGTGCCAGCAGCGAATTGGACAGGGGACACACTGAAGCTTTCTTT
CDR3aa: CASSELDRGHTEAFF

j_gene: TRBJ2-3
abundance: .
v_gene: TRBV6-1
d_gene: TRBD2
CDR3nt: TGTGCCAGCAGGCGGACTAGCGGAGATACGCAGTATTTT
CDR3aa: CASRRTSGDTQYF

j_gene: TRBJ2-7
abundance: once
v_gene: TRBV6-2/TRBV6-3
d_gene: TRBD2
CDR3nt: TGTGCCAGCACAACCGGGACTAGCGGCTACGAGCAGTACTTC
CDR3aa: CASTTGTSGYEQYF

j_gene: TRBJ1-1
abundance: many
v_gene: TRBV2
d_gene: .
CDR3nt: TGTGCCAGCACCTCTGGCAGGGACACTGAAGCTTTCTTT
CDR3aa: CASTSGRDTEAFF

j_gene: TRBJ2-3
abundance: many
v_gene: TRBV9
d_gene: TRBD2
CDR3nt: TGTGCCAGCAGCCCCCCGAGAGCGGGAGTAGATACGCAGTATTTT
CDR3aa: CASSPPRAGVDTQYF

j_gene: TRBJ1-1
abundance: many
v_gene: TRBV4-1
d_gene: .
CDR3nt: TGCGCCAGCAGCCAAATCCGGGACACAGTTGAAGCTTTCTTT
CDR3aa: CASSQIRDTVEAFF

j_gene: TRBJ2-1
abundance: .
v_gene: TRBV29-1
d_gene: .
CDR3nt: TGCAGCGTTGAAGGGAACCTGGGGCGTGAGCAGTTCTTC
CDR3aa: CSVEGNLGREQFF

j_gene: TRBJ2-1
abundance: .
v_gene: TRBV7-2
d_gene: .
CDR3nt: TGTGCCAGCAGCTTGGCCCAGAGGTCGAACGAGCAGTTCTTC
CDR3aa: CASSLAQRSNEQFF

j_gene: TRBJ2-7
abundance: .
v_gene: TRBV4-1
d_gene: TRBD1
CDR3nt: TGCGCCAGCAGCCAAGACAGGGGGCTAAGCTCCTACGAGCAGTACTTC
CDR3aa: CASSQDRGLSSYEQYF

j_gene: TRBJ1-5
abundance: many
v_gene: TRBV10-2
d_gene: .
CDR3nt: TGCGCCACGGGGGACCGCCGGTCGGGAAATCAGCCCCAGCATTTT
CDR3aa: CATGDRRSGNQPQHF

j_gene: TRBJ2-5
abundance: many
v_gene: TRBV5-1
d_gene: .
CDR3nt: TGTGCCAGCAGCTTACCCCCGATGGTAGAGACCCAGTACTTC
CDR3aa: CASSLPPMVETQYF

j_gene: TRBJ2-1
abundance: many
v_gene: TRBV6-2/TRBV6-3
d_gene: .
CDR3nt: TGTGCCAGCACCATGGAGGGTTCCTACAATGAGCAGTTCTTC
CDR3aa: CASTMEGSYNEQFF

j_gene: TRBJ2-7
abundance: many
v_gene: TRBV5-4
d_gene: TRBD2
CDR3nt: TGTGCCAGCAGCTCTCGGGGGGTCGGCGAGCAGTACTTC
CDR3aa: CASSSRGVGEQYF

j_gene: TRBJ1-2
abundance: many
v_gene: TRBV7-9
d_gene: TRBD1
CDR3nt: TGTGCCAGCAGCTTAGCGCTCGAGGGGGCAAACGGTGGCTACACCTTC
CDR3aa: CASSLALEGANGGYTF

j_gene: TRBJ2-1
abundance: many
v_gene: TRBV18
d_gene: .
CDR3nt: TGTGCCAGCTCACCGGGACCGAACTACAATGAGCAGTTCTTC
CDR3aa: CASSPGPNYNEQFF